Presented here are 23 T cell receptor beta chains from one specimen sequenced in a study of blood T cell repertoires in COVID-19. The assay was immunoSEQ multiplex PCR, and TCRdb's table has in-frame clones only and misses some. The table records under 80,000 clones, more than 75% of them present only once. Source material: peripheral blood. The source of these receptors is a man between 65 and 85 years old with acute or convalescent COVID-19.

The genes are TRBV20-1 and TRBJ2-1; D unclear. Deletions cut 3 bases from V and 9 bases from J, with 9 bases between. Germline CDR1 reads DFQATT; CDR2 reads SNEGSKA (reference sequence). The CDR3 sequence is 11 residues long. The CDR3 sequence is CSASGFREQFF. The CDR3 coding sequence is TGCAGTGCTAGCGGGTTTCGTGAGCAGTTCTTC.

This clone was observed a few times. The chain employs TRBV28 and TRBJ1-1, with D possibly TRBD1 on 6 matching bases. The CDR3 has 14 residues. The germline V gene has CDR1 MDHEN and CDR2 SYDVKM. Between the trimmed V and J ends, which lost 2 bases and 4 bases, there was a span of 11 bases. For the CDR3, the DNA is TGTGCCAGCAGTTTACTTTACAGGGCCACTGAAGCTTTCTTT. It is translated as CASSLLYRATEAFF.

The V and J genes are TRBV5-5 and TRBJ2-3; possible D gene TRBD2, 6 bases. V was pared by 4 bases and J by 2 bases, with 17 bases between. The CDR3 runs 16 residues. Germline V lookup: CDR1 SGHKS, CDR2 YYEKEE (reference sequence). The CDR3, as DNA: TGTGCCAGCAGCGTCTTAGCGGAAAAGATCACAGATACGCAGTATTTT. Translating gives CASSVLAEKITDTQYF.

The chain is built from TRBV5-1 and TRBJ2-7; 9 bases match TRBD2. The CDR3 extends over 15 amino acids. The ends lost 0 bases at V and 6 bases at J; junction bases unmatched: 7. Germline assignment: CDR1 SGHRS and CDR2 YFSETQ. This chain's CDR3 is CASSLVPAGGAEQYF. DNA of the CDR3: TGCGCCAGCAGCTTGGTCCCAGCGGGGGGCGCCGAGCAGTACTTC.

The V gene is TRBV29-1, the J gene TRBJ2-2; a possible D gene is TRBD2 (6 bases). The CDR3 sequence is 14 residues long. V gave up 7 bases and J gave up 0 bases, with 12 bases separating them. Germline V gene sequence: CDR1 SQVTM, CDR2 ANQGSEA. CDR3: CSAFGDSNTGELFF. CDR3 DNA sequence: TGCAGCGCATTTGGGGACTCGAACACCGGGGAGCTGTTTTTT.

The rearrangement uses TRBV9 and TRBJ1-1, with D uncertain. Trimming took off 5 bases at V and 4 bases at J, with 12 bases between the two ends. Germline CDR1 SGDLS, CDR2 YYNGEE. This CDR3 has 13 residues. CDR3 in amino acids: CASSRDLRTEAFF. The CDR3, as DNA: TGTGCCAGCAGTCGGGATTTGCGCACTGAAGCTTTCTTT. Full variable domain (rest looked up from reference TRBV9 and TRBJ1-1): DSGVTQTPKHLITATGQRVTLRCSPRSGDLSVYWYQQSLDQGLQFLIQYYNGEERAKGNILERFSAQQFPDLHSELNLSSLELGDSALYFCASSRDLRTEAFFGQGTRLTVV.

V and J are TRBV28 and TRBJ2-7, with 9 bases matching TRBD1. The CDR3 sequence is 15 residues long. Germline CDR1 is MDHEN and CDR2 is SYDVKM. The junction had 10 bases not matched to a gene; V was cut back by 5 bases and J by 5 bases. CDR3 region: CASSPPFGQGNEQYF. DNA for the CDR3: TGTGCCAGCAGTCCTCCCTTTGGACAGGGGAACGAGCAGTACTTC. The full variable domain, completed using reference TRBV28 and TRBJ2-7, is DVKVTQSSRYLVKRTGEKVFLECVQDMDHENMFWYRQDPGLGLRLIYFSYDVKMKEKGDIPEGYSVSREKKERFSLILESASTNQTSMYLCASSPPFGQGNEQYFGPGTRLTVT.

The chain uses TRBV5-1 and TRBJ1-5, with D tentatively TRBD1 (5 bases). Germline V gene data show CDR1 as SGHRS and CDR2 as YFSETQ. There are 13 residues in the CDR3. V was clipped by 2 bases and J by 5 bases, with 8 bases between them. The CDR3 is CASSFRVDQPQHF. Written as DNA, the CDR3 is TGCGCCAGCAGCTTCAGGGTTGATCAGCCCCAGCATTTT.

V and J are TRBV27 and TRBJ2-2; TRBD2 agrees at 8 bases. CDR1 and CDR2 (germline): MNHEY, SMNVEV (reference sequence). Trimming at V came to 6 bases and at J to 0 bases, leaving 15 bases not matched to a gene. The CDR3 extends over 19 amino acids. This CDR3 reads CASRPTGGGTYANTGELFF. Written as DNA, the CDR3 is TGTGCCAGCAGACCTACGGGCGGGGGGACTTATGCGAACACCGGGGAGCTGTTTTTT.

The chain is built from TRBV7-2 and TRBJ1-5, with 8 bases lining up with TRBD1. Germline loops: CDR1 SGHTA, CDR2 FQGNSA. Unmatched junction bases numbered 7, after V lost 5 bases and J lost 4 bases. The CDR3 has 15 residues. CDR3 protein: CASSGGTGKNQPQHF. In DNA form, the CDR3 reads TGTGCCAGCAGCGGTGGGACAGGAAAAAATCAGCCCCAGCATTTT. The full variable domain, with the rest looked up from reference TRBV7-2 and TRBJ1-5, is GAGVSQSPSNKVTEKGKDVELRCDPISGHTALYWYRQSLGQGLEFLIYFQGNSAPDKSGLPSDRFSAERTGGSVSTLTIQRTQQEDSAVYLCASSGGTGKNQPQHFGDGTRLSIL.

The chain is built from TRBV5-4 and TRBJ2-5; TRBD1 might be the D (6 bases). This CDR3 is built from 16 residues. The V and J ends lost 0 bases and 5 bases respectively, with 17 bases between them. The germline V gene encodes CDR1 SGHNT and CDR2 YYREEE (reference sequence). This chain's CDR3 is CASSLGTRTEGETQYF. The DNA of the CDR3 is TGTGCCAGCAGCTTGGGCACCCGGACAGAAGGGGAGACCCAGTACTTC.

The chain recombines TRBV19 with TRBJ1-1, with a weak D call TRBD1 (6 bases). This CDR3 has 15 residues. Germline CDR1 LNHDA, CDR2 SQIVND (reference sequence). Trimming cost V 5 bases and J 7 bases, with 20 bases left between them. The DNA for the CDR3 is TGTGCCAGTAGTCCCCTGGCGGGGGGCATGGGTGAAGCTTTCTTT. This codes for CASSPLAGGMGEAFF.

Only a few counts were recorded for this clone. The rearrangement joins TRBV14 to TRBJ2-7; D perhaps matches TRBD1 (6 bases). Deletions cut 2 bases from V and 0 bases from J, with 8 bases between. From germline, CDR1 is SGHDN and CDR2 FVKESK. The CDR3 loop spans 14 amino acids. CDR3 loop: CASSQLQGSYEQYF. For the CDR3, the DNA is TGTGCCAGCAGCCAACTACAGGGCTCCTACGAGCAGTACTTC.

CDR3 in amino acids: CATHGGGSGDTQYF. CDR3 sequence (DNA): TGCGCCACCCACGGCGGGGGGTCTGGTGATACGCAGTATTTT. The V call is TRBV10-1, the J call TRBJ2-3; 8 positions agree with TRBD2. V was pared by 10 bases and J by 6 bases, with 12 bases of the junction left unmatched. The germline V gene has CDR1 WNHNN and CDR2 SYGVQD (reference sequence). This CDR3 region has 14 residues.

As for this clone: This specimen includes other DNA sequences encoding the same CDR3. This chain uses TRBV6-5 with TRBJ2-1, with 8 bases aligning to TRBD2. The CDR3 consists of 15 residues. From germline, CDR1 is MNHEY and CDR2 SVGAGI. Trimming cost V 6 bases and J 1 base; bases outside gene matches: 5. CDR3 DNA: TGTGCCAGCAGCCTTGCTAGCGGGTCCTACAATGAGCAGTTCTTC. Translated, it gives CASSLASGSYNEQFF.

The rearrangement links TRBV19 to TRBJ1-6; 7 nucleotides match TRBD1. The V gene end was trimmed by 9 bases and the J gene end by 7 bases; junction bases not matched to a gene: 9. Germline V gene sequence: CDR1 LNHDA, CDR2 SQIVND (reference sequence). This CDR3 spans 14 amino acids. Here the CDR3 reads CASEDRAANSPLHF. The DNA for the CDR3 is TGTGCCAGCGAAGACAGGGCCGCAAATTCACCCCTCCACTTT. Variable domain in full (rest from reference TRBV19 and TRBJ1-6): DGGITQSPKYLFRKEGQNVTLSCEQNLNHDAMYWYRQDPGQGLRLIYYSQIVNDFQKGDIAEGYSVSREKKESFPLTVTSAQKNPTAFYLCASEDRAANSPLHFGNGTRLTVT.

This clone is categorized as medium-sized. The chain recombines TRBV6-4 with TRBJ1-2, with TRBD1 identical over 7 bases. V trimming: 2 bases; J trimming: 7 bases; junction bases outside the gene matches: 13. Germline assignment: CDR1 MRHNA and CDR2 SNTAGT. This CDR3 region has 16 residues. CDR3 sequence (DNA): TGTGCCAGCAGTGACGGAGGACAGGCGACTTCTAGTGGCTACACCTTC. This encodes CASSDGGQATSSGYTF.

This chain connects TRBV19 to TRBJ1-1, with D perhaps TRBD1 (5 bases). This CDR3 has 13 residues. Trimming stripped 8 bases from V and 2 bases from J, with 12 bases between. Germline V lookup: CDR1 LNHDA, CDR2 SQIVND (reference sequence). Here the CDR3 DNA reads TGTGCCAGTGACAGTTCTCTAAACACTGAAGCTTTCTTT. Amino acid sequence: CASDSSLNTEAFF.

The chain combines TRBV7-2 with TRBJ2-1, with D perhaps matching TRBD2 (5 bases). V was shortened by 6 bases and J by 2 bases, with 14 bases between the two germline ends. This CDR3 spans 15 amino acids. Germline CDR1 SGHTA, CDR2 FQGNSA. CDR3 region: CASRRSPAAYNEQFF. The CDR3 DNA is TGTGCCAGCAGACGGAGCCCAGCGGCCTACAATGAGCAGTTCTTC. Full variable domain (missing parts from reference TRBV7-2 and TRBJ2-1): GAGVSQSPSNKVTEKGKDVELRCDPISGHTALYWYRQSLGQGLEFLIYFQGNSAPDKSGLPSDRFSAERTGGSVSTLTIQRTQQEDSAVYLCASRRSPAAYNEQFFGPGTRLTVL.

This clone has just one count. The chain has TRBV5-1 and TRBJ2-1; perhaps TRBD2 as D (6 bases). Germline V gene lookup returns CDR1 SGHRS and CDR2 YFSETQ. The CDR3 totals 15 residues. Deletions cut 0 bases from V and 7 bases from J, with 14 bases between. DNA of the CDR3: TGCGCCAGCAGCTTGGGGGAGCGGGTGATTAATGAGCAGTTCTTC. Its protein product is CASSLGERVINEQFF.

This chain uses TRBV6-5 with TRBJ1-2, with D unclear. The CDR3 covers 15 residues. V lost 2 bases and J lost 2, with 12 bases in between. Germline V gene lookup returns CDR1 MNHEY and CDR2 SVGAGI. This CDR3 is CASSYRGSVNYGYTF. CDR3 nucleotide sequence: TGTGCCAGCAGTTACCGCGGGTCAGTGAACTATGGCTACACCTTC.

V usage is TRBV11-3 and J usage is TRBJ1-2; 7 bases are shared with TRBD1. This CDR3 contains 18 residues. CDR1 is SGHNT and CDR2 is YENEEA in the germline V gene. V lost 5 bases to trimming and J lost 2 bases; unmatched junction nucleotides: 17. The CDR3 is CASSPSGTAPLVNYGYTF. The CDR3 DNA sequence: TGTGCCAGCAGCCCCTCGGGGACAGCACCGTTAGTGAACTATGGCTACACCTTC.

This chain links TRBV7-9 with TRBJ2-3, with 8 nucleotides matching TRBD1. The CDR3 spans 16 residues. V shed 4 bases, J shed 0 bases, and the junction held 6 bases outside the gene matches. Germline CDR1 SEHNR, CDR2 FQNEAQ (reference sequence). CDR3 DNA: TGTGCCAGCAGCTCCGGGACAGGATCTAGCACAGATACGCAGTATTTT. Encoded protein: CASSSGTGSSTDTQYF.